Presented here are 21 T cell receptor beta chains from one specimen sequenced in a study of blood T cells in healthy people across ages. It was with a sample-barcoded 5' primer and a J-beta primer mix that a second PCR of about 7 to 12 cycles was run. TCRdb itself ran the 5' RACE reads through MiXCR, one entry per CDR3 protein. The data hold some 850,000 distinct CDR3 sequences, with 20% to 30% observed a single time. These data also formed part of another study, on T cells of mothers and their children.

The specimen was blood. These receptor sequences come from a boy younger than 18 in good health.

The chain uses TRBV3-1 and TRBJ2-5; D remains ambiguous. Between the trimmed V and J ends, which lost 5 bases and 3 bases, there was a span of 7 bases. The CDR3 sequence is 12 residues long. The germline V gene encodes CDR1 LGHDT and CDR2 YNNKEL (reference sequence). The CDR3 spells CASSWNEETQYF. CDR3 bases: TGTGCCAGCAGCTGGAATGAAGAGACCCAGTACTTC.

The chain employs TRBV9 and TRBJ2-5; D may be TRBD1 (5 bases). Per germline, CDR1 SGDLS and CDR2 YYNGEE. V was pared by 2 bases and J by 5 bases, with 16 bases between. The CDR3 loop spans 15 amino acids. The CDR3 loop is CASSVRGQLVETQYF. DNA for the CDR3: TGTGCCAGCAGCGTTAGGGGCCAATTGGTGGAGACCCAGTACTTC.

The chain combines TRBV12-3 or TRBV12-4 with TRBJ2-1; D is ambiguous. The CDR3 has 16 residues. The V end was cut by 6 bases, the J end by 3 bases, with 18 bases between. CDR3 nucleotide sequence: TGTGCCAGCAGCCCGATACGGAAATGGGGCTACAATGAGCAGTTCTTC. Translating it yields CASSPIRKWGYNEQFF.

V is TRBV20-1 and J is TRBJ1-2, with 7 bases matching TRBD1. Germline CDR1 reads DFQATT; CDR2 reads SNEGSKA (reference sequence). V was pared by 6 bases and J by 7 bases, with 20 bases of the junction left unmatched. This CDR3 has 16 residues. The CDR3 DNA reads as TGCAGTGCCCAAGATAGAGTCTCAGGGGGGCTAATTGGCTACACCTTC. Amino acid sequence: CSAQDRVSGGLIGYTF.

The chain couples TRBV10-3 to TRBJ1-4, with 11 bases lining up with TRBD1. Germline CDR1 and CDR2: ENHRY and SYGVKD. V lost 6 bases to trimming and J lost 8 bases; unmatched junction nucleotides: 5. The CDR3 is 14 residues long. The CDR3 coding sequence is TGTGCCATCAGAGGGGGACAGGGGGAAGAAAAACTGTTTTTT. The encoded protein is CAIRGGQGEEKLFF.

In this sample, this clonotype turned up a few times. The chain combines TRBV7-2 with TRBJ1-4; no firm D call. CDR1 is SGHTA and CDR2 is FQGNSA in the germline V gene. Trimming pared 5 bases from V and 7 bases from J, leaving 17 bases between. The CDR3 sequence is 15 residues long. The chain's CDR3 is CASSPWKVWGEKLFF. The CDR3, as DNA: TGTGCCAGCAGCCCCTGGAAGGTATGGGGTGAAAAACTGTTTTTT.

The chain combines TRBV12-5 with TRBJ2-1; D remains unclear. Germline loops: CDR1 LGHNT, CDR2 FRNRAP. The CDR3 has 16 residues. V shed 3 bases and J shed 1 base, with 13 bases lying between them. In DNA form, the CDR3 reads TGTGCTAGTGGTTTAGCTCTGGGTGGGTCCTACAATGAGCAGTTCTTC. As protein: CASGLALGGSYNEQFF.

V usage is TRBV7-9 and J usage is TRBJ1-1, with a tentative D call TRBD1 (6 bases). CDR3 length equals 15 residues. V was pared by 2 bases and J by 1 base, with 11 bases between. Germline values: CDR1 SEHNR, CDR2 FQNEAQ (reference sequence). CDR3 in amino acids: CASSLQGLGNTEAFF. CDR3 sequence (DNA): TGTGCCAGCAGCTTACAGGGGCTGGGGAACACTGAAGCTTTCTTT. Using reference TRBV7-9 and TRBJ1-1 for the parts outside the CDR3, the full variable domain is DTGVSQNPRHKITKRGQNVTFRCDPISEHNRLYWYRQTLGQGPEFLTYFQNEAQLEKSRLLSDRFSAERPKGSFSTLEIQRTEQGDSAMYLCASSLQGLGNTEAFFGQGTRLTVV.

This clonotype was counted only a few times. The DNA of the CDR3 is TGTGCCACCAGTGAAGACAGGGGGCTGGGTGAGACCCAGTACTTC. Protein sequence: CATSEDRGLGETQYF. The chain combines TRBV24-1 with TRBJ2-5; 10 bases match TRBD1. The CDR3 runs 15 residues. Germline-derived CDR1 and CDR2 are KGHDR and SFDVKD. V lost 4 bases, J lost 5 bases, and 6 bases stayed unmatched.

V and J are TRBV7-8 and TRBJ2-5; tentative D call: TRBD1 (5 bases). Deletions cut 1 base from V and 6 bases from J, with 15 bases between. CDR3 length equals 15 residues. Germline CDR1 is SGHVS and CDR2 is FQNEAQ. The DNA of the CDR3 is TGTGCCAGCAGCTTAGACGGGTCAGGGTTGAAGACCCAGTACTTC. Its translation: CASSLDGSGLKTQYF.

The CDR3 DNA sequence: TGCAGTGCTTTCAAACAGGGTTCTAGCACAGATACGCAGTATTTT. Translating it yields CSAFKQGSSTDTQYF. This rearrangement joins TRBV20-1 to TRBJ2-3; possible D gene TRBD1, 6 bases. Trimming removed 5 bases from V and 0 bases from J, with 15 bases in between. Germline V gives CDR1 DFQATT, CDR2 SNEGSKA (reference sequence). The CDR3 loop spans 15 amino acids.

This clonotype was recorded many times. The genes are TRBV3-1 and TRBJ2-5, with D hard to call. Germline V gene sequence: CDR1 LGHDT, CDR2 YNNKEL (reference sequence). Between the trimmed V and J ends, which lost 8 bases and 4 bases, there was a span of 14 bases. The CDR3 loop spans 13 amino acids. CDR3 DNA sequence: TGTGCCAGCTCTCCCGGCCTTGGAGAGACCCAGTACTTC. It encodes CASSPGLGETQYF.

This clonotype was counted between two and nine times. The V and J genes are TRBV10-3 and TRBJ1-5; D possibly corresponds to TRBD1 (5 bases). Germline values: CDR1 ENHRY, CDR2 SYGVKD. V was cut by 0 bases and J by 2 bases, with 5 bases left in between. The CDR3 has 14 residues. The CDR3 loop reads CAISESTGNQPQHF. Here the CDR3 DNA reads TGTGCCATCAGTGAGTCGACAGGCAATCAGCCCCAGCATTTT.

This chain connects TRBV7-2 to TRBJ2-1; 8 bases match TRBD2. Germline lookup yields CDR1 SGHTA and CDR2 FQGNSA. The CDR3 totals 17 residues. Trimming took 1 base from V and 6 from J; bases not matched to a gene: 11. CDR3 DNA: TGTGCCAGCAGCTTAGGGGCGGAGCGGGGGTCTCGCAATGAGCAGTTCTTC. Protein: CASSLGAERGSRNEQFF.

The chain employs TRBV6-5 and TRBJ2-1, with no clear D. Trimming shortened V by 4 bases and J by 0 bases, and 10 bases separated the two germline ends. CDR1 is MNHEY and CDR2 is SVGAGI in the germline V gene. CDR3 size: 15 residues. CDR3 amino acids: CASSSNFRSYNEQFF. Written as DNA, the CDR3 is TGTGCCAGCAGTTCCAATTTTCGCTCCTACAATGAGCAGTTCTTC.

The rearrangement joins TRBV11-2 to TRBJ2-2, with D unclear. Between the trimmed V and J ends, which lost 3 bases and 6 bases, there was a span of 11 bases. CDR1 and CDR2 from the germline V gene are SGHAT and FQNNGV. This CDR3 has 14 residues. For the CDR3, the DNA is TGTGCCAGCAGCTTCTACAGTCCCTCCGGGGAGCTGTTTTTT. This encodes CASSFYSPSGELFF.

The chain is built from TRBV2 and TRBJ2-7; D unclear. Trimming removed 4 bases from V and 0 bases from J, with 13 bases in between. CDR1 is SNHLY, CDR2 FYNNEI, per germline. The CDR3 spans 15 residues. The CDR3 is CASSGEPASSYEQYF. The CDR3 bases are TGTGCCAGCAGTGGCGAACCGGCTAGCTCCTACGAGCAGTACTTC. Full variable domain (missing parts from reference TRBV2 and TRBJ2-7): EPEVTQTPSHQVTQMGQEVILRCVPISNHLYFYWYRQILGQKVEFLVSFYNNEISEKSEIFDDQFSVERPDGSNFTLKIRSTKLEDSAMYFCASSGEPASSYEQYFGPGTRLTVT.

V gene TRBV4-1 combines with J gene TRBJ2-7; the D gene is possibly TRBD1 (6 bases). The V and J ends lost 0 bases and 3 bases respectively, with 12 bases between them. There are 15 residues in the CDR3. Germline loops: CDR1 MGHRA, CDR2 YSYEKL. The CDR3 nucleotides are TGCGCCAGCAGCCAAGAGACCCTAGGGGGCTACGAGCAGTACTTC. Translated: CASSQETLGGYEQYF.

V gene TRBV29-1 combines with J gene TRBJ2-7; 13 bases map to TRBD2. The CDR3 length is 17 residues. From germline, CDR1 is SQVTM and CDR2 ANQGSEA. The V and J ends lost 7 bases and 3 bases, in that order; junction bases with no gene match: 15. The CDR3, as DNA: TGCAGCGCAAGGACTAGCGGGGGTCCCCTGGCCAACTACGAGCAGTACTTC. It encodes CSARTSGGPLANYEQYF.

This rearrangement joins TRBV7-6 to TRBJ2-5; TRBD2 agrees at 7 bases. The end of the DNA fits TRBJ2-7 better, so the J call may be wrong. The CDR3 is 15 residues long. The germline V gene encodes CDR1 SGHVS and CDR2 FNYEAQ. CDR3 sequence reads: CASSPPGEGGYEQYF. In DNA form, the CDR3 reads TGTGCCAGCAGCCCGCCCGGGGAGGGTGGGTACGAGCAGTACTTC.

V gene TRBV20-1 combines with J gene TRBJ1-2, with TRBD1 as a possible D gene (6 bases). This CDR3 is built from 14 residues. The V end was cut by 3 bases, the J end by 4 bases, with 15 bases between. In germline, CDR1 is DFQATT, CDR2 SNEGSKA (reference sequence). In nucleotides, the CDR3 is TGCAGTGCTAGTCCTGGAGGGGGGAGCTATGGCTACACCTTC. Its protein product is CSASPGGGSYGYTF.